This TCR beta chain was sequenced during a study of beta chain features in type 1 diabetes (dated by TCRdb to 2016 to 2019). Looking at the study overall: No differences in mean age, gender distribution, total cell number or subset yield were found between patients and healthy donors. Across all samples, approximately 98,000,000 sorted cells were examined, and cell number per subset correlated strongly with RNA yield. The study compared TCRB repertoires of sorted circulating CD4+ T cell subsets between recently diagnosed type 1 diabetes patients and matched healthy donors. Whereas all 30 or so donors provided naive and central memory subsets, regulatory and stem cell-like memory subsets were isolated from just 8 patients and about 8 healthy donors. What the study reported, not specific to this receptor: A moderate but significant shortening of TCRB CDR3 length was observed in type 1 diabetes patients in all four CD4+ subsets. Sequencing cDNA rather than genomic DNA could over-represent highly expressing activated cells, although activation and CD3 levels did not differ between groups. Naive, central memory and regulatory TCRB repertoires appeared more similar among patients than among healthy donors. Because small numbers of individuals were included in the HLA sub-analyses, any influence of HLA type on TCRB rearrangement was left unresolved. Patients with type 1 diabetes made fewer insertions and deleted more nucleotides at VDJ recombination sites, implying thymic rearrangement abnormalities. PCR may preferentially amplify shorter templates, but because patient and control samples were amplified and corrected together, any resulting skew would affect both groups equally.

This clone was found a few times. Its target antigen remains unknown. No quality values exist for individual bases; no much larger clone is one base distant. Its CDR3 holds 15 amino acids, cysteine through phenylalanine. The sequence is cut down to CDR3 DNA, 45 bases in frame from base 1. The V end gives up 5 bases and the J end 6 bases, leaving 9 bases in the junction not matched to a gene. From the germline V gene, CDR1 is MDHEN and CDR2 is SYDVKM. All of the isolated RNA was reverse transcribed with the High Capacity cDNA Reverse Transcription Kit, so expressed TCRB transcripts were sequenced. Deep immunoSEQ sequencing was applied to naive, central memory and regulatory T cell samples, giving an average of about 3.8 million total reads per sample. After sorted cells were lysed in RLT buffer, RNA was extracted with DNase-treated RNeasy Micro or Mini kits, with the choice depending on cell number. Each cell subset was processed on its own to prevent cross-contamination, while patient and healthy donor samples were processed together. The immunoSEQ multiplex PCR was used to amplify TCRB sequences from cDNA, yielding 87-bp fragments that span the CDR3 region. The amplicons were sequenced using the Illumina HiSeq platform. The published analysis was carried out like this. PCR bias was corrected computationally using synthetic template baselines, and reads within Hamming distance 2 were collapsed, with unmergeable singletons discarded. By aligning reads against IMGT, V, D and J genes, CDR3 length, and insertions or deletions at six rearrangement sites were assigned. Within each subset, clonotype counts were normalized to the number of sorted cells before true diversity and Gini coefficients were calculated with the tcR R package. The overlap coefficient, calculated on TCRB nucleotide sequences, was used to quantify repertoire sharing. Drawn from immuneACCESS, this table holds only the in-frame rearrangements with V and J called that TCRdb kept. Clones are partly lost; checked studies trace under half to an unresolved V gene and leave the rest unexplained. That table supplies the V and J calls and clone size; D and trimming were determined from the DNA. The sample table lists approximately 170,000 clones, roughly 8% of them with a count of one. The ten largest clones add up to roughly 1% of the sample.

Each donor gave one peripheral blood draw, roughly 0.12 L on average, collected into heparinised tubes. Naive, central memory, regulatory and stem cell-like memory CD4+ T cells were sorted on a BD FACSAria II using a panel including CD45RO, CCR7, CD25, CD127, CD95 and CD27. A purity above 98% was achieved for all sorted populations. PBMCs were isolated immediately by Lymphoprep density gradient centrifugation and stained directly without culture. To minimize batch effects, samples were stained and sorted in pairs, one healthy donor with one patient per experiment. This clonotype was sampled from a woman in her forties with type 1 diabetes. The sequenced sample consisted of central memory CD4+ T cells from blood. Here the chain combines TRBV28 and TRBJ1-1; TRBD1 agrees with 10 junctional bases. Here is the DNA: TGTGCCAGCAGTGGCCCGGGACAGGGGTTTCCTGAAGCTTTCTTT. It specifies CASSGPGQGFPEAFF. The CDR3 plus the reference TRBV28 and TRBJ1-1 genes for the other parts give the full variable domain: DVKVTQSSRYLVKRTGEKVFLECVQDMDHENMFWYRQDPGLGLRLIYFSYDVKMKEKGDIPEGYSVSREKKERFSLILESASTNQTSMYLCASSGPGQGFPEAFFGQGTRLTVV.